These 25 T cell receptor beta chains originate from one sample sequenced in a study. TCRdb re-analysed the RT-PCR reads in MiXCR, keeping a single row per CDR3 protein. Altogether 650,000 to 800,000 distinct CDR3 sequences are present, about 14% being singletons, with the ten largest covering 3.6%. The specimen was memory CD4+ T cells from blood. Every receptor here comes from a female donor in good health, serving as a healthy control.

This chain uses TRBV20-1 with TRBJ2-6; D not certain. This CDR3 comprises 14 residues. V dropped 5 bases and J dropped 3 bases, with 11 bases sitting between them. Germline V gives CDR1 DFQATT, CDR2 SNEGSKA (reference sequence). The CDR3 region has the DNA TGCAGTGCTCGTATCCCTTATGGGGCCAACGTCCTGACTTTC. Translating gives CSARIPYGANVLTF.

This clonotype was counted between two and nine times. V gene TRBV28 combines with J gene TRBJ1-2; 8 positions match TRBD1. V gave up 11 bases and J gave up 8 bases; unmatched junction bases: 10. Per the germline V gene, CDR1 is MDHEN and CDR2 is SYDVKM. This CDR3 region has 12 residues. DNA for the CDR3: TGTGCCGGGAGCAGGGGGCATCGAGGCTACACCTTC. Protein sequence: CAGSRGHRGYTF.

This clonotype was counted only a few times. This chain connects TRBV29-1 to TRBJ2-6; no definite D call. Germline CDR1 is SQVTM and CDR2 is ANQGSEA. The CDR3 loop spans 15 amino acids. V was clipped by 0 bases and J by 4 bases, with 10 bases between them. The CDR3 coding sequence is TGCAGCGTTGAAGATAACGGGTCCGGGGCCAACGTCCTGACTTTC. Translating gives CSVEDNGSGANVLTF.

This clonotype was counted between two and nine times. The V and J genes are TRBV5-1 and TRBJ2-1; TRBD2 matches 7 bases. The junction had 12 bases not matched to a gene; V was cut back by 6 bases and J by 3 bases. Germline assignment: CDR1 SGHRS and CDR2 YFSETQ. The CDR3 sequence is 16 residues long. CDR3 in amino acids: CASTVLGGTNYNEQFF. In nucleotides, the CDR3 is TGCGCCAGCACCGTTTTGGGGGGGACCAACTACAATGAGCAGTTCTTC.

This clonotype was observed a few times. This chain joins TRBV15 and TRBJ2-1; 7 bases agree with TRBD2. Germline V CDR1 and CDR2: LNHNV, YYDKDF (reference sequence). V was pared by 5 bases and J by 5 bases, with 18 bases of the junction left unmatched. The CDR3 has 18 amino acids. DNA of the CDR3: TGTGCCACCAGCGCCCGATGGGGGGAGGGCCCTCGCGACAATGAGCAGTTCTTC. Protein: CATSARWGEGPRDNEQFF.

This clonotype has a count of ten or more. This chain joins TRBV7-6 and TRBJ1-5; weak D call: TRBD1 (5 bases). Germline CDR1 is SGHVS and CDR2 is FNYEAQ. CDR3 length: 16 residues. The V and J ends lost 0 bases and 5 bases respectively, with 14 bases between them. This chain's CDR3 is CASSLAGDSSYQPQHF. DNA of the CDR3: TGTGCCAGCAGCTTAGCGGGGGACTCTTCCTATCAGCCCCAGCATTTT.

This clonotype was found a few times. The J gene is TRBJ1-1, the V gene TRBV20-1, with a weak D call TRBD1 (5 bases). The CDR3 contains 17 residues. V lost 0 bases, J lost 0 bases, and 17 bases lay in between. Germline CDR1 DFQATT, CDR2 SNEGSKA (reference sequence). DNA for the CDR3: TGCAGTGCTAGAGACCCCCGGCAGGGCAGGATGAACACTGAAGCTTTCTTT. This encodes CSARDPRQGRMNTEAFF.

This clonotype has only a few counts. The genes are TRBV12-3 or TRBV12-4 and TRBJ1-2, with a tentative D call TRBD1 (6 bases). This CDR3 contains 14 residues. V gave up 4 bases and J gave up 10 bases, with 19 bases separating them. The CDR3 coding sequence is TGTGCCAGCAGTTCGGGGCAGGGGTCCGTTGACTACACCTTC. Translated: CASSSGQGSVDYTF.

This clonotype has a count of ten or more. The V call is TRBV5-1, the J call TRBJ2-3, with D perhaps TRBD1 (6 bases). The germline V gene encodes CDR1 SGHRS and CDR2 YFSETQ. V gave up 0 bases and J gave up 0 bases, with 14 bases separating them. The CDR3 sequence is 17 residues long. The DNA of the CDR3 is TGCGCCAGCAGCTTGGGTGTCGGGGACATAAGCACAGATACGCAGTATTTT. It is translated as CASSLGVGDISTDTQYF.

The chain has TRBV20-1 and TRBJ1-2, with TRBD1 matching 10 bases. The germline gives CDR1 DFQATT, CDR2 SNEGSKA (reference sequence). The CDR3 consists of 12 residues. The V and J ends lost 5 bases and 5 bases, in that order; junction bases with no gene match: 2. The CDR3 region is CSADRGLYGYTF. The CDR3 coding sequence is TGCAGTGCTGACAGGGGGCTATATGGCTACACCTTC.

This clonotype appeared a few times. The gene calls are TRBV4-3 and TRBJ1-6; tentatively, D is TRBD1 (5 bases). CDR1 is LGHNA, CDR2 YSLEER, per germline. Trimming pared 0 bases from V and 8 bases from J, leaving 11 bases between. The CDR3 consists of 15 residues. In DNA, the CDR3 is TGCGCCAGCAGCCAAGATGAAATGGGGGATTCACCCCTCCACTTT. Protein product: CASSQDEMGDSPLHF.

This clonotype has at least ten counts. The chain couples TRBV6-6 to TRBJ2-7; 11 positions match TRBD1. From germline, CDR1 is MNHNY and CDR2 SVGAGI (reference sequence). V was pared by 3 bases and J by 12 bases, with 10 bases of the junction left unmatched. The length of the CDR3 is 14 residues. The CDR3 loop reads CASSYLGQGAPLYF. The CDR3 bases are TGTGCCAGCAGTTATCTCGGACAGGGGGCTCCATTGTACTTC.

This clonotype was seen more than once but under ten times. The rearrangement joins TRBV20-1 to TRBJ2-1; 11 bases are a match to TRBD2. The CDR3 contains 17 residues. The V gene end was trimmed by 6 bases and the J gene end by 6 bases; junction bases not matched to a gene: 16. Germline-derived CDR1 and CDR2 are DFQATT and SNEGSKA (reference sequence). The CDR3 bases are TGCAGTGCCCCCTCGATAGCGGGGGGGTTAAGCGGCAATGAGCAGTTCTTC. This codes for CSAPSIAGGLSGNEQFF.

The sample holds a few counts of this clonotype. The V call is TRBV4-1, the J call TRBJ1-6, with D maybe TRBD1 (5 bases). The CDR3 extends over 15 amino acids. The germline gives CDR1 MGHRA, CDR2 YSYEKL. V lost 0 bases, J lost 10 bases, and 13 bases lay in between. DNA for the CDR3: TGCGCCAGCAGCCAAGAGGAGGGGAGAAGCTCACCCCTCCACTTT. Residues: CASSQEEGRSSPLHF.

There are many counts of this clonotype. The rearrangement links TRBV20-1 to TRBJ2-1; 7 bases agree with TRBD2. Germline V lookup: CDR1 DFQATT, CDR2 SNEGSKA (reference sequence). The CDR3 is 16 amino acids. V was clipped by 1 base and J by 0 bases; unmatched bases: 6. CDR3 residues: CSARGAREGSYNEQFF. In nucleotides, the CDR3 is TGCAGTGCTAGAGGAGCGAGGGAGGGCTCCTACAATGAGCAGTTCTTC.

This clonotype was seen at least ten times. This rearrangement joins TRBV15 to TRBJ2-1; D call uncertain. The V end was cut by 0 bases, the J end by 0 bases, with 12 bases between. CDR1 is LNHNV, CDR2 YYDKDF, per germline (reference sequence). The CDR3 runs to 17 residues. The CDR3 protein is CATSRDRTSSSYNEQFF. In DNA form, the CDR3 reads TGTGCCACCAGCAGAGATAGGACCTCGAGCTCCTACAATGAGCAGTTCTTC.

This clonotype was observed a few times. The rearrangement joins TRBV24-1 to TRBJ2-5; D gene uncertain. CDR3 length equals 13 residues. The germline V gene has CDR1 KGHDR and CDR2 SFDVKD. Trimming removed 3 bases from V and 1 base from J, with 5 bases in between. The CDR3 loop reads CATSDPGQETQYF. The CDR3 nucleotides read TGTGCCACCAGTGATCCAGGCCAAGAGACCCAGTACTTC.

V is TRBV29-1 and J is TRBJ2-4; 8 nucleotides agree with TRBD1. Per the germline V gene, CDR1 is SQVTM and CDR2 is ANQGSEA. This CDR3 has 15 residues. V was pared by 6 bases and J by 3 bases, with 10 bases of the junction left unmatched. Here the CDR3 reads CSVRDRPDFKNIQYF. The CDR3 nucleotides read TGCAGCGTCAGGGACAGGCCGGATTTCAAAAACATTCAGTACTTC.

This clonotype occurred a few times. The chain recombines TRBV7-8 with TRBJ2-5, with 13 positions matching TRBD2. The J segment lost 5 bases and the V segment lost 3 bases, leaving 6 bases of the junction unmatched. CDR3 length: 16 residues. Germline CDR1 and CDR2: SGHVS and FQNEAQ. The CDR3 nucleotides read TGTGCCAGCAGCTTTCGGACTAGCGGGAGTTGGGAGACCCAGTACTTC. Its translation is CASSFRTSGSWETQYF.

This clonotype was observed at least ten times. CDR3 in amino acids: CASSLVGYGTEAFF. The CDR3 nucleotides read TGTGCCAGCAGTTTAGTGGGGTACGGCACTGAAGCTTTCTTT. This chain connects TRBV12-3 or TRBV12-4 to TRBJ1-1; D is undetermined. The V and J ends lost 1 base and 4 bases respectively, with 10 bases between them. The CDR3 is 14 amino acids.

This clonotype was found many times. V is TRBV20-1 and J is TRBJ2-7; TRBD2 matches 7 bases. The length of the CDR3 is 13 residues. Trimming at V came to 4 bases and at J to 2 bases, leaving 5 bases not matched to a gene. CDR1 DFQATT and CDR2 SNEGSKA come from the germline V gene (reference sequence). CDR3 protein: CSATPGLPYEQYF. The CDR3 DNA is TGCAGTGCTACCCCGGGACTACCCTACGAGCAGTACTTC.

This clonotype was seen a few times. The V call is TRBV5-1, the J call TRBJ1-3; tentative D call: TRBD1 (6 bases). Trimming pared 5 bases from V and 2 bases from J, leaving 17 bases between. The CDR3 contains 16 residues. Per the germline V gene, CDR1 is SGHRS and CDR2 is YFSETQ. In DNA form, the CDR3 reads TGCGCCAGCAGTTCGAACCCAGGGGAAACTGGAAACACCATATATTTT. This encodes CASSSNPGETGNTIYF.

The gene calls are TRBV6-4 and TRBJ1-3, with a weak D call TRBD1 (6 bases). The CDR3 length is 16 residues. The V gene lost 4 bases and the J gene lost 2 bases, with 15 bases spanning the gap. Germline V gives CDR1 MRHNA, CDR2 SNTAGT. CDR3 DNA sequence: TGTGCCAGCAGTGGCCCCAGGCAGGGGACTGGAAACACCATATATTTT. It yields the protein CASSGPRQGTGNTIYF.

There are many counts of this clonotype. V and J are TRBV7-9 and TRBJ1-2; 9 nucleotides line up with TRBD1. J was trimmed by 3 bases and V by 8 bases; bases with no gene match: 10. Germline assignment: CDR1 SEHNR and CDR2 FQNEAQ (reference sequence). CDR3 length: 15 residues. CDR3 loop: CASHPRTGADYGYTF. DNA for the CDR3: TGTGCCAGCCACCCCCGGACAGGGGCCGACTATGGCTACACCTTC.

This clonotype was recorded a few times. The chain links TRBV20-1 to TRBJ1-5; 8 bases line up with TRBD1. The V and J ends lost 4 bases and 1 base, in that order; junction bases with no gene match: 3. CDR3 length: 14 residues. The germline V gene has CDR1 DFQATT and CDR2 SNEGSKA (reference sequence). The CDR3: CSATDRVSNQPQHF. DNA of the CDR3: TGCAGTGCTACGGACAGGGTCAGCAATCAGCCCCAGCATTTT.